The present T cell receptor beta chain was sequenced within a study of human T cells and chemical hapten exposure. Study outcomes and limitations: Against controls, expanded TCRs gave rise to significantly more large CDR3 similarity clusters. Higher patch test scores went with higher counts of PT1 expanded TCRs.

This CDR3 contains 15 residues. J was trimmed by 13 bases and V by 4 bases; bases with no gene match: 14. CDR1 is SGDLS and CDR2 is YYNGEE in the germline V gene. About this clonotype itself: Its target is not known. A much more abundant neighbour one base away suggests this may be a read error.

The sample's time point: patch test 1, 2 weeks after DPC sensitization. Treatment meaning: therapeutic diphenylcyclopropenone sensitization with weekly scalp DPC. One entry per CDR3 protein, called by TCRdb with MiXCR from the RACE reads. The sample lists 340,000 or so distinct CDR3 sequences; under 9% were seen once. The rearrangement links TRBV9 to TRBJ1-6, with 7 bases that match TRBD1. The sequencing here drew on whole blood, taken in connection with sensitization to the hapten diphenylcyclopropenone (DPC). This receptor was obtained from a woman aged 18-30 years with alopecia areata. Some clones in this sample may be carry-over from other donors' samples. CDR3 coding DNA: TGTGCCAGCAGCCCAGGGGGGGCCGAATGGGGTCCCCTCCACTTT. Translated, it gives CASSPGGAEWGPLHF.